The T cell receptor (beta chain) described here comes from a study of blood T cell repertoires in COVID-19. V lost 4 bases and J lost 5; bases outside the gene matches: 6. Germline lookup yields CDR1 SGHRS and CDR2 YFSETQ. The CDR3 totals 14 residues. As handled by the study authors: By means of reference gene primer amplification, nucleated cell counts were estimated. The table came from immunoSEQ multiplex PCR; TCRdb's copy has only in-frame clones and leaves some out. V and J calls and clone size are copied from that table; D and trimming were computed from the DNA. There are 85,000 to 130,000 clones in the sample; around 90% occur only once, and about 6.3% lies in the top ten.

The J gene is TRBJ2-5, the V gene TRBV5-1, with 9 bases identical to TRBD2. This clonotype originated in a woman aged 55-69 years with acute or convalescent COVID-19. The sequencing sample was made of peripheral blood. The CDR3 loop is CASSNAGGVETQYF. The CDR3 DNA reads as TGCGCCAGCAGCAACGCGGGAGGGGTGGAGACCCAGTACTTC.